These 10 T cell receptor beta chains came from one sample sequenced in a study of cytomegalovirus exposure and HLA in healthy donors. Sequenced by immunoSEQ multiplex PCR; TCRdb stores in-frame clones only, minus some. The table shows under 200,000 clones, with approximately 86% occurring only once. The sequenced sample was PBMCs. These receptors were obtained from a woman between 18 and 30 years old in good health and CMV-seronegative.

The chain carries TRBV5-1 and TRBJ2-7; possible D gene TRBD1, 5 bases. V was shortened by 2 bases and J by 5 bases, with 11 bases between the two germline ends. CDR3 length equals 13 residues. Per germline, CDR1 SGHRS and CDR2 YFSETQ. CDR3: CASSFERGNEQYF. The CDR3 nucleotides are TGCGCCAGCAGCTTTGAAAGGGGTAACGAGCAGTACTTC.

The V call is TRBV5-4, the J call TRBJ2-1, with D maybe TRBD1 (6 bases). From germline, CDR1 is SGHNT and CDR2 YYREEE (reference sequence). V lost 3 bases and J 5 bases, leaving 15 bases between the germline ends. This CDR3 is 15 amino acids long. The CDR3 bases are TGTGCCAGCAGCTCCACAGGGATGTCCCACAATGAGCAGTTCTTC. Translating gives CASSSTGMSHNEQFF.

The chain couples TRBV12-5 to TRBJ2-3; TRBD1 aligns across 7 bases. The germline V gene encodes CDR1 LGHNT and CDR2 FRNRAP. The CDR3 covers 15 residues. V trimming: 3 bases; J trimming: 2 bases; junction bases outside the gene matches: 5. The chain's CDR3 is CASGLQGKVTDTQYF. CDR3 nucleotide sequence: TGTGCTAGTGGTTTACAGGGGAAGGTCACAGATACGCAGTATTTT.

This chain links TRBV19 with TRBJ2-7; 9 nucleotides line up with TRBD2. CDR1 LNHDA and CDR2 SQIVND come from the germline V gene (reference sequence). The CDR3 runs 13 residues. The ends lost 6 bases at V and 3 bases at J; junction bases unmatched: 3. As DNA, the CDR3 is TGTGCCAGTAGCCCAGCGGGGGGCTACGAGCAGTACTTC. Residues: CASSPAGGYEQYF.

This rearrangement joins TRBV6-1 to TRBJ2-7, with TRBD1 matching 10 bases. V shed 2 bases and J 6 bases; nucleotides not matched to a gene: 7. The CDR3 loop spans 15 amino acids. Germline-derived CDR1 and CDR2 are MNHNS and SASEGT. This CDR3 reads CASSENPTGGSEQYF. The CDR3 region has the DNA TGTGCCAGCAGTGAAAACCCGACAGGGGGCTCCGAGCAGTACTTC.

V gene TRBV5-5 combines with J gene TRBJ2-1; D not certain. The CDR3 totals 11 residues. The germline V gene encodes CDR1 SGHKS and CDR2 YYEKEE (reference sequence). Trimming left V 0 bases short and J 9 bases short, with 4 bases between. The CDR3 bases are TGTGCCAGCAGCTTGGCAGGTGAGCAGTTCTTC. Translating gives CASSLAGEQFF.

This chain joins TRBV5-4 and TRBJ1-1; D remains unclear. The CDR3 consists of 16 residues. Trimming removed 4 bases from V and 0 bases from J, with 16 bases in between. Germline loops: CDR1 SGHNT, CDR2 YYREEE (reference sequence). The CDR3 protein is CASSPVSNLVNTEAFF. As DNA, the CDR3 is TGTGCCAGCAGCCCGGTTAGTAACCTCGTGAACACTGAAGCTTTCTTT.

The chain carries TRBV10-2 and TRBJ2-7, with TRBD1 matching over 8 bases. The CDR3 loop spans 15 amino acids. Germline trimming cut 3 bases from V and 2 bases from J; bases unmatched to any gene: 6. Germline V gives CDR1 WSHSY, CDR2 SAAADI. The CDR3 is CASSDVRDRPYEQYF. The CDR3 coding sequence is TGCGCCAGCAGTGACGTCCGGGACAGGCCCTACGAGCAGTACTTC.

This chain links TRBV29-1 with TRBJ1-5, with D possibly TRBD1 on 5 matching bases. This CDR3 region has 14 residues. Germline CDR1 SQVTM, CDR2 ANQGSEA. Trimming pared 6 bases from V and 6 bases from J, leaving 18 bases between. CDR3 in DNA: TGCAGCGTGTCGTCGACAGCTGATTTTCAGCCCCAGCATTTT. Translated: CSVSSTADFQPQHF. The full variable domain, in which reference TRBV29-1 and TRBJ1-5 provide the parts outside the CDR3, is SAVISQKPSRDICQRGTSLTIQCQVDSQVTMMFWYRQQPGQSLTLIATANQGSEATYESGFVIDKFPISRPNLTFSTLTVSNMSPEDSSIYLCSVSSTADFQPQHFGDGTRLSIL.

This clone was picked up a small number of times. This CDR3 is CASSMTGGINQPQHF. In DNA, the CDR3 is TGTGCCAGTAGTATGACAGGGGGGATAAATCAGCCCCAGCATTTT. The chain is built from TRBV19 and TRBJ1-5; 9 positions agree with TRBD1. Trimming took 3 bases from V and 4 from J; bases not matched to a gene: 4. Germline CDR1 and CDR2: LNHDA and SQIVND (reference sequence). The CDR3 is made up of 15 amino acids.